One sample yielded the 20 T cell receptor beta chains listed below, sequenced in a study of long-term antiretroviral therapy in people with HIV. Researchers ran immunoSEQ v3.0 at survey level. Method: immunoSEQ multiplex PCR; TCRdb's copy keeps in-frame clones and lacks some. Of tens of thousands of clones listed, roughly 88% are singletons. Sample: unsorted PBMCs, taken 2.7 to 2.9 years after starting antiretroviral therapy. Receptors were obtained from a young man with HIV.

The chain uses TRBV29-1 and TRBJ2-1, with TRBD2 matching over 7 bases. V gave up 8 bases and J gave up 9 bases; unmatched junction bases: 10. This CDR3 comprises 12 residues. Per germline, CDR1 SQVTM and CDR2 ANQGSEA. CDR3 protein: CSKGGPSGEQFF. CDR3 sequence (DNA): TGCAGCAAGGGAGGGCCCTCAGGTGAGCAGTTCTTC.

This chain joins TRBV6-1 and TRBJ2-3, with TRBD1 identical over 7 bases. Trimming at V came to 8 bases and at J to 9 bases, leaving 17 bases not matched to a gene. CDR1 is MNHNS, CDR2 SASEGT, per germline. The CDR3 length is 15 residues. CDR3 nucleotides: TGTGCCAGCGCCGCTTTGGGACAGAGATCCCGGACGCAGTATTTT. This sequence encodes CASAALGQRSRTQYF.

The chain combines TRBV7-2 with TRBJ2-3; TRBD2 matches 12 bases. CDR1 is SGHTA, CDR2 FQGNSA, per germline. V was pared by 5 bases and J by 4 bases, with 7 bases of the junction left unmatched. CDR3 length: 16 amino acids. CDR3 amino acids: CASSLLAGGPSDTQYF. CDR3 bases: TGTGCCAGCAGCCTTCTAGCGGGAGGGCCATCAGATACGCAGTATTTT.

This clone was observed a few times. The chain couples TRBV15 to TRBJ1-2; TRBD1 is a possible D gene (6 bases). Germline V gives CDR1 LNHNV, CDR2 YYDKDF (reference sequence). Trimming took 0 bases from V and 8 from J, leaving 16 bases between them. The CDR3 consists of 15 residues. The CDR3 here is CATSRDWEQGRGYTF. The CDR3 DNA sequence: TGTGCCACCAGCAGAGATTGGGAACAGGGCAGAGGCTACACCTTC.

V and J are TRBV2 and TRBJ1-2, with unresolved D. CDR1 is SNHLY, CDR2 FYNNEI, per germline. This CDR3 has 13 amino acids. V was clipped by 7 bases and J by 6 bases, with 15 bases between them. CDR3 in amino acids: CASIKDQRHGYTF. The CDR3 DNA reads TGTGCCAGCATAAAGGACCAAAGGCATGGCTACACCTTC.

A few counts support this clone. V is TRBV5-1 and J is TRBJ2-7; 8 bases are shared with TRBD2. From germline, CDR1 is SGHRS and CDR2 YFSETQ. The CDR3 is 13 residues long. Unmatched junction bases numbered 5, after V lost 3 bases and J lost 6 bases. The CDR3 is CASSSGTSLEQYF. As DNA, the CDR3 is TGCGCCAGCAGCTCGGGGACTAGTCTCGAGCAGTACTTC.

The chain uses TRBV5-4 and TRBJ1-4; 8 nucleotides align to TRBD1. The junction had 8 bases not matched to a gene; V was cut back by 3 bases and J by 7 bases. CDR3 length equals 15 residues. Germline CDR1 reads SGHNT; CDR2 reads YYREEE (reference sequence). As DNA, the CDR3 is TGTGCCAGCAGCTCCCGTCGACAGGGGACTGAAAAACTGTTTTTT. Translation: CASSSRRQGTEKLFF.

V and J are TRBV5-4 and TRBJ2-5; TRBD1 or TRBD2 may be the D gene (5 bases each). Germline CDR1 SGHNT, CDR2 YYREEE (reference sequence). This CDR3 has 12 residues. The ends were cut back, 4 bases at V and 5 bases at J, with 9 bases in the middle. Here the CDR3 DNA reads TGTGCCAGCAGCCGGGGCGGGGAGACCCAGTACTTC. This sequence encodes CASSRGGETQYF.

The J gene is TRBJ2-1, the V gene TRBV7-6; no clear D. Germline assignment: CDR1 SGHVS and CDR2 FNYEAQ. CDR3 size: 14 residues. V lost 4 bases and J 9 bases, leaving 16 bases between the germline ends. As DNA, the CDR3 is TGTGCCAGCAGCTCCAGGCGAGCAGGAAGTGAGCAGTTCTTC. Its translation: CASSSRRAGSEQFF.

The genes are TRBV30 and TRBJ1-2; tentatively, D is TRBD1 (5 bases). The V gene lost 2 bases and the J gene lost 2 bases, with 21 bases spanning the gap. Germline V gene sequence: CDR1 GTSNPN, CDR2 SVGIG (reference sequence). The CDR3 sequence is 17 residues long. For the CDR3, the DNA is TGTGCCTGGAGTCGCCCACGTGGGGCCTCAGGGAACTATGGCTACACCTTC. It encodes CAWSRPRGASGNYGYTF. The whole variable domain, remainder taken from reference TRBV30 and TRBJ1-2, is SQTIHQWPATLVQPVGSPLSLECTVEGTSNPNLYWYRQAAGRGLQLLFYSVGIGQISSEVPQNLSASRPQDRQFILSSKKLLLSDSGFYLCAWSRPRGASGNYGYTFGSGTRLTVV.

The CDR3 region has the DNA TGTGCCAGCAGGTGGGGGCAGGCCCAAGAGACCCAGTACTTC. Translation gives CASRWGQAQETQYF. V is TRBV7-9 and J is TRBJ2-5; TRBD1 is a possible D gene (6 bases). CDR1 is SEHNR, CDR2 FQNEAQ, per germline (reference sequence). The CDR3 runs 14 residues. Deletions cut 6 bases from V and 1 base from J, with 12 bases between.

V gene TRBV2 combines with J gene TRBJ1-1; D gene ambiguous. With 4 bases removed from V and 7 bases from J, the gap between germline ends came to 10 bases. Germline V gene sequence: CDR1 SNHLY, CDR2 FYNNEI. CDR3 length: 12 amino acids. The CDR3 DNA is TGTGCCAGCAGTGGACTAACATATGAAGCTTTCTTT. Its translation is CASSGLTYEAFF.

CDR3 in amino acids: CASSNFTIAKNIQYF. In DNA form, the CDR3 reads TGTGCCAGTAGTAACTTTACAATAGCCAAAAACATTCAGTACTTC. The rearrangement links TRBV19 to TRBJ2-4; the D is unclear. In germline, CDR1 is LNHDA, CDR2 SQIVND (reference sequence). The CDR3 covers 15 residues. Trimming left V 4 bases short and J 0 bases short, with 10 bases between.

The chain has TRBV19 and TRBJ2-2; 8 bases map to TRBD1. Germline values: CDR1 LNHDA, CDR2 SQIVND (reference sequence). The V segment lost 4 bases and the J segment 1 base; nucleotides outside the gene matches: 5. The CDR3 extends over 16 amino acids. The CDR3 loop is CASSTLQGVNTGELFF. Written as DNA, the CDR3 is TGTGCCAGTAGTACCCTACAGGGGGTGAACACCGGGGAGCTGTTTTTT.

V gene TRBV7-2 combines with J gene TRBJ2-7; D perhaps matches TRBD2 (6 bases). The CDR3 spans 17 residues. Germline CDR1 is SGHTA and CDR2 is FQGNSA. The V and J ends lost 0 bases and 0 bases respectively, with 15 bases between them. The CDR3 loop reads CASSLAGERVLSYEQYF. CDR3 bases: TGTGCCAGCAGCTTAGCGGGGGAGCGGGTACTCTCCTACGAGCAGTACTTC.

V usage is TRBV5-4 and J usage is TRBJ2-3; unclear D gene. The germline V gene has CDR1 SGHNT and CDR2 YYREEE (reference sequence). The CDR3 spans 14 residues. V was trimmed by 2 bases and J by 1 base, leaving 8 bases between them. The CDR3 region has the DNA TGTGCCAGCAGCTTCTTTGGGGGCACAGATACGCAGTATTTT. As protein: CASSFFGGTDTQYF.

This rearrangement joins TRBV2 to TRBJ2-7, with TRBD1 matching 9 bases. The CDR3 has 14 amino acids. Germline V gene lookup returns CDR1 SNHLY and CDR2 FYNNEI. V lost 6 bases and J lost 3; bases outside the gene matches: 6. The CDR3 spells CASRGQGPHYEQYF. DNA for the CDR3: TGTGCCAGCAGGGGACAGGGTCCACACTACGAGCAGTACTTC. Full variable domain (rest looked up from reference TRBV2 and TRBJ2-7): EPEVTQTPSHQVTQMGQEVILRCVPISNHLYFYWYRQILGQKVEFLVSFYNNEISEKSEIFDDQFSVERPDGSNFTLKIRSTKLEDSAMYFCASRGQGPHYEQYFGPGTRLTVT.

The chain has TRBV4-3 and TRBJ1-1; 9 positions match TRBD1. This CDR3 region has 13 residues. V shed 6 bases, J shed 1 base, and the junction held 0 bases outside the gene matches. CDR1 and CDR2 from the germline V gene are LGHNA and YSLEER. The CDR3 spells CASRDRGNTEAFF. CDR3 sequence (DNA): TGCGCCAGCAGGGACAGGGGGAACACTGAAGCTTTCTTT.

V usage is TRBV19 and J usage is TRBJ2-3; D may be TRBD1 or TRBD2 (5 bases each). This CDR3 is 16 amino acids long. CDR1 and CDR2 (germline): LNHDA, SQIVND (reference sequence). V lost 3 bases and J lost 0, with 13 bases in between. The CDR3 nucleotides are TGTGCCAGTAGTATCTGGGGGACGGGGAGCACAGATACGCAGTATTTT. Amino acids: CASSIWGTGSTDTQYF.

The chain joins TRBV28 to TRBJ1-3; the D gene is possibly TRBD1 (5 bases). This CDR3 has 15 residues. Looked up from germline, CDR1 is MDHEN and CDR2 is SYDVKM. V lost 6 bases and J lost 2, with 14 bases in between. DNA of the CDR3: TGTGCCAGCAGCCCGGGGCGCGCGGCTGGAAACACCATATATTTT. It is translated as CASSPGRAAGNTIYF.